The rows below give T cell receptor beta chains drawn from one sample of a study of T cell repertoires in cytomegalovirus infection. The antigens of these receptors remain unknown. TCRdb itself ran the reads through MiXCR, one entry per CDR3 protein. Of 800,000 to 950,000 distinct CDR3 sequences listed, 32% were seen once; the top ten hold around 12%. This specimen consisted of cultured CD8+ T cells from PBMCs, obtained from culture after CMV antigen stimulation. The receptors come from a human donor in good health (CMV status not recorded). Some clones in this sample may be carry-over from other donors' samples. CDR3s include the opening cysteine and the closing phenylalanine or tryptophan. The D gene is left open where the match is weak. Expanded clones are given a class, and other clones once, few, many or no size at all.

cdr3_length | clone_size | j_call | v_call | d_call | cdr3_aa | cdr3_nt
11 | . | TRBJ1-2 | TRBV29-1 | . | CSVEEVYGYTF | TGCAGCGTTGAGGAGGTGTATGGCTACACCTTC
14 | . | TRBJ2-7 | TRBV4-1 | . | CASSRAPGNYEQYF | TGCGCCAGCAGCCGAGCACCAGGGAACTACGAGCAGTACTTC
17 | . | TRBJ2-5 | TRBV27 | . | CASSLSPEGPRQETQYF | TGTGCCAGCAGTTTATCACCAGAGGGGCCTCGACAAGAGACCCAGTACTTC
13 | few | TRBJ1-2 | TRBV14 | . | CASSQVQNYGYTF | TGTGCCAGCAGCCAAGTACAGAACTATGGCTACACCTTC
15 | few | TRBJ1-2 | TRBV5-1 | . | CASSLDRGRDYGYTF | TGCGCCAGCAGCTTGGATAGGGGCAGGGACTATGGCTACACCTTC
13 | few | TRBJ2-5 | TRBV7-9 | . | CASSLLARETQYF | TGTGCCAGCAGCTTACTAGCGAGGGAGACCCAGTACTTC
18 | few | TRBJ2-2 | TRBV27 | TRBD2 | CASRGLAGGPGYTGELFF | TGTGCCAGCAGGGGACTAGCGGGGGGGCCGGGGTACACCGGGGAGCTGTTTTTT
12 | . | TRBJ1-1 | TRBV7-9 | TRBD1 | CTSSLGTALPLF | TGTACCAGCAGCCTAGGGACAGCCCTTCCCCTTTTT
13 | . | TRBJ2-1 | TRBV29-1 | . | CSVDGLTTNEQFF | TGCAGCGTTGACGGACTAACAACCAATGAGCAGTTCTTC
15 | . | TRBJ2-7 | TRBV13 | TRBD2 | CASSPQGGLAYEQYF | TGTGCCAGCAGCCCCCAGGGAGGGTTAGCCTACGAGCAGTACTTC
14 | . | TRBJ1-2 | TRBV20-1 | TRBD1 | CSARDYRGRDGYTF | TGCAGTGCTAGGGACTACAGGGGGCGCGATGGCTACACCTTC
15 | . | TRBJ1-4 | TRBV7-9 | . | CASSHPRQVNEKLFF | TGTGCCAGCAGCCACCCTCGTCAGGTCAATGAAAAACTGTTTTTT
12 | . | TRBJ2-7 | TRBV19 | . | CAAGTSSYEQYF | TGTGCTGCCGGGACGAGCTCCTACGAGCAGTACTTC
15 | once | TRBJ1-2 | TRBV4-1 | . | CASSQEVTGLYGYTF | TGTGCCAGCAGCCAAGAAGTGACAGGCTTATATGGCTACACCTTC
15 | . | TRBJ1-1 | TRBV25-1 | TRBD1 | CASSEYPDRGTEAFF | TGTGCCAGCAGTGAATATCCGGACAGGGGGACTGAAGCTTTCTTT
17 | many | TRBJ2-1 | TRBV7-2 | TRBD2 | CASSLKPSGGADNEQFF | TGTGCCAGCAGCTTAAAGCCTAGCGGGGGGGCCGACAATGAGCAGTTCTTC
16 | few | TRBJ1-1 | TRBV7-8 | . | CASSPPPSKGNTEAFF | TGTGCCAGCAGCCCACCTCCTAGTAAGGGGAACACTGAAGCTTTCTTT
15 | . | TRBJ1-3 | TRBV4-1 | . | CASSQGDSSGNTIYF | TGCGCCAGCAGCCAAGGCGACAGCTCTGGAAACACCATATATTTT
15 | few | TRBJ1-3 | TRBV2 | . | CASSAEGNSGNTIYF | TGTGCCAGCAGTGCTGAGGGGAACTCTGGAAACACCATATATTTT
14 | . | TRBJ1-1 | TRBV6-5 | . | CASSYSNVGTEAFF | TGTGCCAGCAGTTACTCGAATGTTGGCACTGAAGCTTTCTTT
15 | . | TRBJ1-1 | TRBV7-9 | . | CASSSLKTTDTEAFF | TGTGCCAGCAGCTCCCTAAAGACAACCGACACTGAAGCTTTCTTT
16 | . | TRBJ1-1 | TRBV7-8 | TRBD1 | CASSLGTQGIYTEAFF | TGTGCCAGCAGCTTAGGGACACAGGGGATATACACTGAAGCTTTCTTT
14 | once | TRBJ1-6 | TRBV27 | TRBD1 | CASRPGTVASPLDF | TGTGCCAGCAGACCCGGGACAGTAGCTTCACCCCTCGACTTT
14 | . | TRBJ1-1 | TRBV6-5 | TRBD1 | CASSYGTGEGEAFF | TGCGCCAGCAGTTACGGGACAGGGGAAGGTGAAGCTTTCTTT
13 | few | TRBJ2-2 | TRBV2 | . | CASSERLSGELFF | TGTGCCAGCAGTGAACGTTTAAGCGGGGAGCTGTTTTTT
15 | . | TRBJ2-3 | TRBV19 | TRBD2 | CASSGLAVPTDTQYF | TGTGCCAGTAGCGGACTAGCGGTCCCCACAGATACGCAGTATTTT
15 | . | TRBJ1-5 | TRBV19 | . | CASSIGIPGNQPQHF | TGTGCCAGTAGTATTGGGATCCCCGGCAATCAGCCCCAGCATTTT
16 | . | TRBJ2-3 | TRBV7-9 | . | CASSLRTPPGTDTQYF | TGTGCCAGCAGCTTACGGACACCGCCGGGAACAGATACGCAGTATTTT